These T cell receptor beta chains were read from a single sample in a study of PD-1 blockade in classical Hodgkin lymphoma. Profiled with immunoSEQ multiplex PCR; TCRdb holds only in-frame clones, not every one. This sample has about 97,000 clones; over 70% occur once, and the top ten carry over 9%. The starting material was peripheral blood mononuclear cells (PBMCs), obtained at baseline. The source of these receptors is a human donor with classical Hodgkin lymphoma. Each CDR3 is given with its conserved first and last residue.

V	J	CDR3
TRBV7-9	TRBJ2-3	CASSGGGPTDTQYF
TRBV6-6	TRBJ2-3	CASRSSADTQYF
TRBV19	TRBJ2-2	CASSSRTANTGELFF
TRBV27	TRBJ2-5	CASSLYPGGGETQYF
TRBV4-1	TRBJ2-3	CASSQEPAGPSTDTQYF
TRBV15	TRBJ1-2	CATSRVGRGYHGYTF
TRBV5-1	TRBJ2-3	CASRLAGGGLTGTDTQYF
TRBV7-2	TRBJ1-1	CASSKKQGWNTEAFF
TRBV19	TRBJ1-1	CASSTQSNTEAFF
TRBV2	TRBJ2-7	CASSPQGPSYEQYF
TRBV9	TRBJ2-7	CASSAGLAGGPGTYEQYF
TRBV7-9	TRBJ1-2	CASSLQGADGYTF
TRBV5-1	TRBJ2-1	CASNLAGGSYNEQFF
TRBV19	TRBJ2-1	CASSMGLPTYNEQFF
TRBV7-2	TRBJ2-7	CASSRRTSGPYEQYF
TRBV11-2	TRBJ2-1	CASSPGRGSYNEQFF
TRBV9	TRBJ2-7	CASSPNWRPYEQYF
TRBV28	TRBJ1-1	CASSSLQGARGSTEAFF